What follows are 26 T cell receptor beta chains derived from one specimen sequenced in a study of cytomegalovirus exposure and HLA in healthy donors. Measured with immunoSEQ multiplex PCR; TCRdb has only the in-frame clones, and not every one. The sample yields around 150,000 clones, roughly 91% seen once. The sample was PBMCs. The receptors originated from a man aged 18 to 30 in good health and CMV-seropositive.

The chain combines TRBV7-8 with TRBJ2-1; tentative D call: TRBD2 (7 bases). Germline V lookup: CDR1 SGHVS, CDR2 FQNEAQ. The CDR3 runs 16 residues. Trimming removed 3 bases at V and 2 bases at J, with 14 bases between. The CDR3 is CASSFRGGSPYNEQFF. The CDR3 DNA reads as TGTGCCAGCAGCTTCAGGGGCGGGAGTCCCTACAATGAGCAGTTCTTC.

V gene TRBV27 combines with J gene TRBJ2-7; maybe TRBD2 (5 bases). Germline CDR1 is MNHEY and CDR2 is SMNVEV (reference sequence). The CDR3 length is 15 residues. Trimming stripped 3 bases from V and 3 bases from J, with 15 bases between. The CDR3 DNA reads as TGTGCCAGCAGTTTTAGAGTGGGAGCCGTCTACGAGCAGTACTTC. This sequence encodes CASSFRVGAVYEQYF.

This chain connects TRBV11-2 to TRBJ1-2; TRBD1 matches 7 bases. The CDR3 totals 16 residues. Unmatched junction bases numbered 8, after V lost 0 bases and J lost 4 bases. Germline-derived CDR1 and CDR2 are SGHAT and FQNNGV. The CDR3: CASSLDPTGISYGYTF. CDR3 in DNA: TGTGCCAGCAGCTTAGACCCGACAGGGATCTCCTATGGCTACACCTTC.

This clone was detected only once. This rearrangement joins TRBV11-1 to TRBJ2-7, with D unclear. Germline-derived CDR1 and CDR2 are SGHAT and FQDESV (reference sequence). The CDR3 runs 12 residues. The V gene lost 2 bases and the J gene lost 6 bases, with 8 bases spanning the gap. The CDR3 reads CASSLRGTEQYF. In nucleotides, the CDR3 is TGTGCCAGCAGCTTACGAGGAACCGAGCAGTACTTC.

The rearrangement links TRBV7-8 to TRBJ2-3; the match to TRBD2 covers 14 bases. Trimming at V came to 3 bases and at J to 3 bases, leaving 2 bases not matched to a gene. The CDR3 has 16 amino acids. Germline assignment: CDR1 SGHVS and CDR2 FQNEAQ. CDR3 loop: CASSFRTSGRTDTQYF. The CDR3 coding sequence is TGTGCCAGCAGCTTTCGGACTAGCGGGAGGACAGATACGCAGTATTTT.

The rearrangement joins TRBV5-8 to TRBJ2-7; possible D gene TRBD1, 5 bases. Trimming took off 1 base at V and 3 bases at J, with 14 bases between the two ends. The germline gives CDR1 SGHTS, CDR2 YDEGEE. This CDR3 is built from 15 residues. This CDR3 reads CASSLKQGSYYEQYF. As DNA, the CDR3 is TGTGCCAGCAGCTTGAAGCAGGGATCATACTACGAGCAGTACTTC.

The rearrangement joins TRBV10-1 to TRBJ2-7; D might be TRBD1 (6 bases). The germline CDR1 and CDR2 sequences are WNHNN and SYGVQD (reference sequence). The CDR3 is 13 amino acids. The ends were cut back, 4 bases at V and 6 bases at J, with 13 bases in the middle. The CDR3: CASSGDTFSEQYF. Written as DNA, the CDR3 is TGCGCCAGCAGTGGGGACACCTTTTCCGAGCAGTACTTC.

The chain combines TRBV4-1 with TRBJ1-5; tentatively, D is TRBD1 (6 bases). Trimming stripped 2 bases from V and 4 bases from J, with 12 bases between. This CDR3 comprises 15 residues. Germline V gene lookup returns CDR1 MGHRA and CDR2 YSYEKL. The CDR3 protein is CASSQIQGRNQPQHF. The CDR3, as DNA: TGCGCCAGCAGCCAAATCCAGGGGCGGAATCAGCCCCAGCATTTT.

This clone came up a few times. The J gene is TRBJ2-1, the V gene TRBV7-9, with D maybe TRBD1 (6 bases). V lost 1 base and J 10 bases, leaving 8 bases between the germline ends. The CDR3 spans 12 residues. Germline V lookup: CDR1 SEHNR, CDR2 FQNEAQ (reference sequence). The CDR3 here is CASSLGTGEQFF. CDR3 DNA sequence: TGTGCCAGCAGCTTAGGAACAGGGGAGCAGTTCTTC. Looking up the rest from reference TRBV7-9 and TRBJ2-1 gives the full variable domain: DTGVSQNPRHKITKRGQNVTFRCDPISEHNRLYWYRQTLGQGPEFLTYFQNEAQLEKSRLLSDRFSAERPKGSFSTLEIQRTEQGDSAMYLCASSLGTGEQFFGPGTRLTVL.

The rearrangement links TRBV28 to TRBJ2-3, with D possibly TRBD2 on 6 matching bases. Trimming stripped 7 bases from V and 0 bases from J, with 14 bases between. This CDR3 comprises 15 residues. Looked up from germline, CDR1 is MDHEN and CDR2 is SYDVKM. Here the CDR3 reads CASNTPGTSTDTQYF. CDR3 sequence (DNA): TGTGCCAGCAATACCCCGGGGACTAGCACAGATACGCAGTATTTT.

This chain uses TRBV11-2 with TRBJ2-7; 7 bases are a match to TRBD1. The V gene end was trimmed by 5 bases and the J gene end by 2 bases; junction bases not matched to a gene: 6. CDR1 and CDR2 from the germline V gene are SGHAT and FQNNGV. The CDR3 has 14 residues. The CDR3 spells CASSLPGQPYEQYF. Written as DNA, the CDR3 is TGTGCCAGCAGCCTACCGGGACAGCCCTACGAGCAGTACTTC.

V gene TRBV2 combines with J gene TRBJ2-4, with D possibly TRBD1 on 6 matching bases. Trimming shortened V by 7 bases and J by 5 bases, and 18 bases separated the two germline ends. CDR3 size: 15 residues. CDR1 is SNHLY, CDR2 FYNNEI, per germline. CDR3 DNA sequence: TGTGCCAGCATCCCAGGGCCGGGACACCAAAACATTCAGTACTTC. It is translated as CASIPGPGHQNIQYF.

V is TRBV13 and J is TRBJ2-1; TRBD2 matches at 7 bases. V lost 1 base to trimming and J lost 0 bases; unmatched junction nucleotides: 9. CDR3 length equals 18 residues. The germline V gene encodes CDR1 PRHDT and CDR2 FYEKMQ (reference sequence). CDR3 sequence: CASSLAAGEFSSYNEQFF. DNA of the CDR3: TGTGCCAGCAGCTTAGCTGCGGGGGAGTTTAGCTCCTACAATGAGCAGTTCTTC. The complete variable domain, with remaining parts taken from reference TRBV13 and TRBJ2-1, reads AAGVIQSPRHLIKEKRETATLKCYPIPRHDTVYWYQQGPGQDPQFLISFYEKMQSDKGSIPDRFSAQQFSDYHSELNMSSLELGDSALYFCASSLAAGEFSSYNEQFFGPGTRLTVL.

The CDR3 sequence: CASSSTGGDVYEQYF. CDR3 coding DNA: TGTGCCAGCAGTTCGACAGGGGGCGACGTCTACGAGCAGTACTTC. V usage is TRBV28 and J usage is TRBJ2-7; the match to TRBD1 covers 10 bases. The CDR3 is made up of 15 amino acids. The V and J ends lost 4 bases and 3 bases, in that order; junction bases with no gene match: 6. CDR1 is MDHEN and CDR2 is SYDVKM in the germline V gene.

The chain employs TRBV6-6 and TRBJ2-7; D perhaps matches TRBD1 (5 bases). The CDR3 sequence is 13 residues long. Germline V gives CDR1 MNHNY, CDR2 SVGAGI (reference sequence). V lost 7 bases to trimming and J lost 3 bases, with 13 bases between them. CDR3 nucleotide sequence: TGTGCCAGCACCCCCGGTAGGGGCTACGAGCAGTACTTC. Protein sequence: CASTPGRGYEQYF.

The V call is TRBV9, the J call TRBJ2-2; tentatively, D is TRBD2 (6 bases). Germline assignment: CDR1 SGDLS and CDR2 YYNGEE. V was pared by 0 bases and J by 9 bases, with 12 bases between. The CDR3 has 14 residues. The CDR3 spells CASSVGGDHRELFF. The DNA of the CDR3 is TGTGCCAGCAGCGTAGGGGGGGACCATAGGGAGCTGTTTTTT.

V gene TRBV6-6 combines with J gene TRBJ2-7; 8 positions agree with TRBD1. V was clipped by 4 bases and J by 3 bases; unmatched bases: 2. The CDR3 is made up of 13 amino acids. Germline assignment: CDR1 MNHNY and CDR2 SVGAGI (reference sequence). CDR3 protein: CASSSDRGYEQYF. In DNA, the CDR3 is TGTGCCAGCAGTTCAGACAGGGGCTACGAGCAGTACTTC.

The CDR3 reads CASSVGWGEAGSTDTQYF. The CDR3 DNA reads TGTGCCAGCAGCGTAGGATGGGGAGAAGCGGGGAGCACAGATACGCAGTATTTT. The chain joins TRBV9 to TRBJ2-3, with 7 bases identical to TRBD2. CDR1 is SGDLS, CDR2 YYNGEE, per germline. The ends lost 0 bases at V and 0 bases at J; junction bases unmatched: 10. The CDR3 has 18 residues.

This clone is a singleton in its sample. V usage is TRBV10-2 and J usage is TRBJ2-7, with 15 bases aligning to TRBD2. CDR1 and CDR2 from the germline V gene are WSHSY and SAAADI. CDR3 length equals 20 residues. Trimming removed 2 bases from V and 3 bases from J; junction bases left unmatched: 14. For the CDR3, the DNA is TGCGCCAGCAGTGAGGGGATTGGACTAGCGGGAGGGCCGCCGCTCTACGAGCAGTACTTC. Translated: CASSEGIGLAGGPPLYEQYF.

J is TRBJ2-7 and V is TRBV11-2; D may be TRBD2 (6 bases). The CDR3 runs to 15 residues. The V end was cut by 1 base, the J end by 4 bases, with 14 bases between. Germline CDR1 and CDR2: SGHAT and FQNNGV. CDR3 sequence: CASSLGEARDYEQYF. The CDR3 DNA reads as TGTGCCAGCAGCTTAGGGGAGGCCCGAGATTACGAGCAGTACTTC.

This chain joins TRBV5-1 and TRBJ1-3; no clear D. With 0 bases removed from V and 4 bases from J, the gap between germline ends came to 8 bases. The CDR3 totals 14 residues. Germline values: CDR1 SGHRS, CDR2 YFSETQ. The DNA for the CDR3 is TGCGCCAGCAGCTTGGGGGCAGACGGAAACACCATATATTTT. It yields the protein CASSLGADGNTIYF.

The V gene is TRBV12-5, the J gene TRBJ2-5; 9 bases agree with TRBD1. The V gene's germline CDR1 is LGHNT and CDR2 FRNRAP. CDR3 size: 15 residues. J lost 5 bases, V lost 1 base, and 5 bases had no gene match. In DNA, the CDR3 is TGTGCTAGTGGTTTGGCGACAGGGGGTAGGGAGACCCAGTACTTC. It is translated as CASGLATGGRETQYF.

The chain combines TRBV5-4 with TRBJ2-1; D uncertain. The length of the CDR3 is 16 residues. Germline CDR1 reads SGHNT; CDR2 reads YYREEE (reference sequence). Trimming took 6 bases from V and 0 from J, leaving 16 bases between them. CDR3 DNA: TGTGCCAGCAACACCGAGGAAGCTACCTCCTACAATGAGCAGTTCTTC. It specifies CASNTEEATSYNEQFF.

The J gene is TRBJ1-2, the V gene TRBV6-5; D is unclear. V lost 2 bases and J 8 bases, leaving 18 bases between the germline ends. CDR3 length equals 15 residues. CDR1 MNHEY and CDR2 SVGAGI come from the germline V gene. The CDR3 spells CASSYVVGVHRGYTF. In DNA, the CDR3 is TGTGCCAGCAGTTACGTCGTGGGAGTTCATCGAGGCTACACCTTC.

The chain recombines TRBV18 with TRBJ2-1, with TRBD1 matching over 8 bases. There are 16 residues in the CDR3. Germline V gene sequence: CDR1 KGHSH, CDR2 LQKENI. V shed 0 bases and J 2 bases; nucleotides not matched to a gene: 3. CDR3 sequence: CASSPPSQGAYNEQFF. The CDR3 DNA reads as TGTGCCAGCTCACCACCGTCACAGGGGGCCTACAATGAGCAGTTCTTC.

In its sample, this clone was seen once. This chain uses TRBV7-9 with TRBJ2-7; 7 bases agree with TRBD1. Trimming cost V 5 bases and J 4 bases; bases outside gene matches: 8. Germline-derived CDR1 and CDR2 are SEHNR and FQNEAQ (reference sequence). The CDR3 is 14 amino acids. CDR3 sequence (DNA): TGTGCCAGCAGCACTTACAGGGGCAGGTACGAGCAGTACTTC. The encoded protein is CASSTYRGRYEQYF.